These 4 T cell receptor beta chains share one sample of origin, sequenced in a study of beta chain features in type 1 diabetes. The study's findings and limits: In every one of the four CD4+ subsets, TCRB CDR3s were moderately but significantly shorter in Type 1 diabetes patients.

Isolated RNA was reverse transcribed in full, so expressed TCRB transcripts were sequenced. Method: immunoSEQ multiplex PCR; TCRdb's copy keeps in-frame clones and lacks some. This sample has roughly 340,000 clones, with around 13% found just once. No antigen has been assigned to these receptors. What was sequenced was naive CD4+ T cells from blood. These receptors originate from a woman aged 18 to 35 with type 1 diabetes.

This CDR3 is CASSVGGDYGYTF. DNA of the CDR3: TGTGCCAGCAGCGTAGGAGGAGACTATGGCTACACCTTC. The chain carries TRBV9 and TRBJ1-2; no reliable D call. V was shortened by 0 bases and J by 3 bases, with 6 bases between the two germline ends. CDR3 length: 13 amino acids. The germline gives CDR1 SGDLS, CDR2 YYNGEE.

The sample holds a few counts of this clone. V is TRBV5-6 and J is TRBJ1-4, with a weak D call TRBD1 (5 bases). From germline, CDR1 is SGHDT and CDR2 YYEEEE. V was clipped by 0 bases and J by 13 bases, with 10 bases between them. The length of the CDR3 is 12 residues. The CDR3 region is CASSLASGGLFF. For the CDR3, the DNA is TGTGCCAGCAGCTTGGCGTCGGGGGGACTGTTTTTT. Together with reference TRBV5-6 and TRBJ1-4, the CDR3 gives the full variable domain: DAGVTQSPTHLIKTRGQQVTLRCSPKSGHDTVSWYQQALGQGPQFIFQYYEEEERQRGNFPDRFSGHQFPNYSSELNVNALLLGDSALYLCASSLASGGLFFGSGTQLSVL.

This clone was seen only once. This sequence joins TRBV6-6 and TRBJ1-3, with no clear D. The V and J ends lost 5 bases and 2 bases respectively, with 7 bases between them. This CDR3 contains 13 residues. CDR1 is MNHNY and CDR2 is SVGAGI in the germline V gene (reference sequence). The CDR3 spells CASSRQAGNTIYF. The CDR3 coding sequence is TGTGCCAGCAGTCGACAAGCTGGAAACACCATATATTTT.

This clone was detected only a few times. The J gene is TRBJ2-5, the V gene TRBV29-1, with TRBD1 identical over 12 bases. There are 13 residues in the CDR3. Germline V gene lookup returns CDR1 SQVTM and CDR2 ANQGSEA. The V gene end was trimmed by 6 bases and the J gene end by 7 bases; junction bases not matched to a gene: 6. CDR3 in amino acids: CSVGDRGLGTQYF. The CDR3 nucleotides read TGCAGCGTGGGGGACAGGGGGCTAGGGACCCAGTACTTC.